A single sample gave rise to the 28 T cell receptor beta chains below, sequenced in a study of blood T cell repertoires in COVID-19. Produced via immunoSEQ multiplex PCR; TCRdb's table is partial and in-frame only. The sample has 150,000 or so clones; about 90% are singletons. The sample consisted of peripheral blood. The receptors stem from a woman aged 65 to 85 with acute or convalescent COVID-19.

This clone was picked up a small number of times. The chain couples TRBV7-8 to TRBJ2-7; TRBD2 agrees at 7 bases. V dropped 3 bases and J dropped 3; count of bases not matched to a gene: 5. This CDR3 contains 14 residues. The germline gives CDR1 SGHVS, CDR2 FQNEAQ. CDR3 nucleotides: TGTGCCAGCAGCTTCCTAGCGGACGGCTACGAGCAGTACTTC. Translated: CASSFLADGYEQYF.

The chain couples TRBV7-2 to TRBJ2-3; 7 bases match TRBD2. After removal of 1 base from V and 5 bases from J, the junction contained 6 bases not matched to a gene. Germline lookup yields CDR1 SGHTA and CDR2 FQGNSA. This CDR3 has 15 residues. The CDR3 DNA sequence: TGTGCCAGCAGCTTAGAGGTGGTAGCGGGAGATACGCAGTATTTT. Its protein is CASSLEVVAGDTQYF.

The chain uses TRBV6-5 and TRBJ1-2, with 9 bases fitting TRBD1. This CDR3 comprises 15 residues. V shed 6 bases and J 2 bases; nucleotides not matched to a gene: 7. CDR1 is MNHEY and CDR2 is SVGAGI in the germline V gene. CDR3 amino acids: CASRNGGTGNYGYTF. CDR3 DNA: TGTGCCAGCAGGAACGGTGGGACAGGGAACTATGGCTACACCTTC.

The chain's CDR3 is CSVAGRRDQPQHF. DNA of the CDR3: TGCAGCGTTGCCGGGCGGAGGGATCAGCCCCAGCATTTT. This chain joins TRBV29-1 and TRBJ1-5; D gene uncertain. The CDR3 runs to 13 residues. In germline, CDR1 is SQVTM, CDR2 ANQGSEA. The V end lost 4 bases, the J end lost 5 bases, and 12 bases lay between the germline ends.

The CDR3: CASSLAVLADTQYF. The CDR3 bases are TGCGCCAGCAGCTTGGCCGTTCTAGCCGATACGCAGTATTTT. This chain uses TRBV5-1 with TRBJ2-3, with D possibly matching TRBD2 (5 bases). This CDR3 comprises 14 residues. With 0 bases removed from V and 6 bases from J, the gap between germline ends came to 11 bases. Germline V gene lookup returns CDR1 SGHRS and CDR2 YFSETQ.

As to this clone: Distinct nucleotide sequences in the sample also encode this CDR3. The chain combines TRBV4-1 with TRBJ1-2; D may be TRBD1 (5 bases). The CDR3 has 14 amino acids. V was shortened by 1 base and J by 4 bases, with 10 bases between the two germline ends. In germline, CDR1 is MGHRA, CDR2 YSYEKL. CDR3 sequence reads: CASSQGAGRYGYTF. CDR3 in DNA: TGCGCCAGCAGCCAAGGGGCAGGGCGCTATGGCTACACCTTC.

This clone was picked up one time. CDR3: CASTRLSSGTGAYGYTF. CDR3 sequence (DNA): TGTGCCAGCACCCGTTTATCCTCCGGGACAGGGGCCTATGGCTACACCTTC. The chain carries TRBV27 and TRBJ1-2; 10 bases line up with TRBD1. This CDR3 is built from 17 residues. In germline, CDR1 is MNHEY, CDR2 SMNVEV (reference sequence). J gave up 4 bases and V 7 bases, and 15 bases lay outside the gene matches.

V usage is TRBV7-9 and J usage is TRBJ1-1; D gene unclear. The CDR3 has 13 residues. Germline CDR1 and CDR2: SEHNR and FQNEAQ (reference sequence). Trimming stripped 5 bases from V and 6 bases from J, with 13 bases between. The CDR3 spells CASSNSGRPEAFF. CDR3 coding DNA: TGTGCCAGCAGCAATAGTGGGAGGCCTGAAGCTTTCTTT.

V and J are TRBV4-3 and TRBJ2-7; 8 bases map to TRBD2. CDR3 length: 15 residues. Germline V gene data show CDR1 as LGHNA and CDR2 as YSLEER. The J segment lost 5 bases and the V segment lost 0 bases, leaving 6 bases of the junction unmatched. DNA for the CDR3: TGCGCCAGCAGCCAAGAGAGCGGGAGATCCCACGAGCAGTACTTC. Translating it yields CASSQESGRSHEQYF.

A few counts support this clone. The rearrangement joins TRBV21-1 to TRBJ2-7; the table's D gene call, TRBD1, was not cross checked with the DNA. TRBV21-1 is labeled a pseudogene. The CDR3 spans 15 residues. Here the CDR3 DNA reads TGTGCCAGCAGCGGCCGGACAGGTACCTCCTACGAGCAGTACTTC. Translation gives CASSGRTGTSYEQYF.

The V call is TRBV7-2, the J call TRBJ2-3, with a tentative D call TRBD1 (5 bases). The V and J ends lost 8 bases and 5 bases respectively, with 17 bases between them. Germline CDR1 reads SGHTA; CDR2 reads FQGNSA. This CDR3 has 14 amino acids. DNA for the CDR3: TGTGCCAGCGTCCAGGGTCCCGCTAGAGATACGCAGTATTTT. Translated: CASVQGPARDTQYF.

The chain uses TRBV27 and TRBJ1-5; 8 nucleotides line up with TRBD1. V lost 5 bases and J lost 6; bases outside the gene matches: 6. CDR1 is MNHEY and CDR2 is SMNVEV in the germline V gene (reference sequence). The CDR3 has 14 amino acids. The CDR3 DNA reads TGTGCCAGCAGTACAGGGGGAAGGGCTCAGCCCCAGCATTTT. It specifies CASSTGGRAQPQHF.

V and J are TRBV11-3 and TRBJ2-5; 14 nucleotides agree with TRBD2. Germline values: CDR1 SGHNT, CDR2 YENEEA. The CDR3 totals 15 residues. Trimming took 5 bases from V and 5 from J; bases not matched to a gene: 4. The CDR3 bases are TGTGCCAGCAGCGCGGGACTAGCGGGGGTGGAGACCCAGTACTTC. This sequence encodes CASSAGLAGVETQYF. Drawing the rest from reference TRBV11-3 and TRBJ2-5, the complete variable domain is EAGVVQSPRYKIIEKKQPVAFWCNPISGHNTLYWYLQNLGQGPELLIRYENEEAVDDSQLPKDRFSAERLKGVDSTLKIQPAELGDSAVYLCASSAGLAGVETQYFGPGTRLLVL.

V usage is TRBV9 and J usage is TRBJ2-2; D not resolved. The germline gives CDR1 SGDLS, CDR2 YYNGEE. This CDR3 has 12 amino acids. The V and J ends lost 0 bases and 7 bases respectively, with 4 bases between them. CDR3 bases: TGTGCCAGCAGCGTAGTTCACGGGGAGCTGTTTTTT. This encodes CASSVVHGELFF.

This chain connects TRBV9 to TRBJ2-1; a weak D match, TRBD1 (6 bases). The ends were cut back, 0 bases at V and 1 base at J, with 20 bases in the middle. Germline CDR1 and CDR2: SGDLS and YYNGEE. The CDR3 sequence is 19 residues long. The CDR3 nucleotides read TGTGCCAGCAGCGTAGGTCTCACGGCAGGGGTCGAATCCTACAATGAGCAGTTCTTC. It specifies CASSVGLTAGVESYNEQFF.

The CDR3 spells CAWSGQGKGSNQPQHF. For the CDR3, the DNA is TGTGCCTGGAGTGGGCAGGGAAAGGGCAGCAATCAGCCCCAGCATTTT. This sequence joins TRBV30 and TRBJ1-5, with D maybe TRBD1 (5 bases). This CDR3 region has 16 residues. The V and J ends lost 1 base and 1 base respectively, with 14 bases between them. The germline CDR1 and CDR2 sequences are GTSNPN and SVGIG (reference sequence).

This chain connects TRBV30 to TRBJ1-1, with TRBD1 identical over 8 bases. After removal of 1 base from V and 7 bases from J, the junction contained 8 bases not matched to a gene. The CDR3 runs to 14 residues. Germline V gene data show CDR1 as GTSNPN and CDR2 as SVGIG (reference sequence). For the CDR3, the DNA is TGTGCCTGGAGTGCCCGGACAGGGTATAATGAAGCTTTCTTT. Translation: CAWSARTGYNEAFF.

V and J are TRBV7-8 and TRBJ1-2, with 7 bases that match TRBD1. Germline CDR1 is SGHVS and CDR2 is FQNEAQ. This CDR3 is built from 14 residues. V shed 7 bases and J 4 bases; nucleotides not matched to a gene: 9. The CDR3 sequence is CASKKPGQLYGYTF. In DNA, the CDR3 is TGTGCCAGCAAAAAACCGGGACAGCTCTATGGCTACACCTTC.

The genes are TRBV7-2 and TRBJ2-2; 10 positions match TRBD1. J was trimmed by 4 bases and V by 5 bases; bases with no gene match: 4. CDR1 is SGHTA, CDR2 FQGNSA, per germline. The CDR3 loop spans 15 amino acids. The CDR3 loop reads CASSMDRGSTGELFF. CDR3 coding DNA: TGTGCCAGCAGCATGGACAGGGGGAGCACCGGGGAGCTGTTTTTT. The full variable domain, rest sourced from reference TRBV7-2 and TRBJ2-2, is GAGVSQSPSNKVTEKGKDVELRCDPISGHTALYWYRQSLGQGLEFLIYFQGNSAPDKSGLPSDRFSAERTGGSVSTLTIQRTQQEDSAVYLCASSMDRGSTGELFFGEGSRLTVL.

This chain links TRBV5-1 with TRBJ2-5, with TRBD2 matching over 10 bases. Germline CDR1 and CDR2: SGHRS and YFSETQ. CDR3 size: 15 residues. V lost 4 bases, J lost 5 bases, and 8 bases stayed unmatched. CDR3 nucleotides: TGCGCCAGCAGCATCCGAGCGGGGGGGCCGGAGACCCAGTACTTC. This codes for CASSIRAGGPETQYF.

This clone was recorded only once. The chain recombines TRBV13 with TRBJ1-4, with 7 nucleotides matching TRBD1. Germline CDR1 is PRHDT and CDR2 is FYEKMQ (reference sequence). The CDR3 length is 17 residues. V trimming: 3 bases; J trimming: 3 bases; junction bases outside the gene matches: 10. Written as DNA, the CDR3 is TGTGCCAGCAGCTTGCGGACAGGCCAACCCTCTAATGAAAAACTGTTTTTT. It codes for CASSLRTGQPSNEKLFF.

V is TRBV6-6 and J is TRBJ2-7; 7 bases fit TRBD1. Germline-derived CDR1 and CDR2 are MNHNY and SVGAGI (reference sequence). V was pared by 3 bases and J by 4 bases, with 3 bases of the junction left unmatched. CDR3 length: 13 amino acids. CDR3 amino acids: CASSYDRVYEQYF. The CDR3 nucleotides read TGTGCCAGCAGTTATGACAGGGTTTACGAGCAGTACTTC.

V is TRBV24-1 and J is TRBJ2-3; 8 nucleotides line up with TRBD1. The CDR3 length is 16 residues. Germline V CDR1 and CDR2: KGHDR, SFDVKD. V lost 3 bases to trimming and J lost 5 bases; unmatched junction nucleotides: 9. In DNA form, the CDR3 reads TGTGCCACCAGTGATCCGCAGGGGGCTGATGGAGATACGCAGTATTTT. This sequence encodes CATSDPQGADGDTQYF.

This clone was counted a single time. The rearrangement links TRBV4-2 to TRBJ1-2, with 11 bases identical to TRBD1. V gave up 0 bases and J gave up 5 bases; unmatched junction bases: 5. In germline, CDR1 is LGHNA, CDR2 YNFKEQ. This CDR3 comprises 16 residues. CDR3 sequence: CASSQDGDRGWYGYTF. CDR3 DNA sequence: TGTGCCAGCAGCCAAGATGGGGACAGGGGGTGGTATGGCTACACCTTC.

The CDR3: CASSPGFGSPLHF. The CDR3 coding sequence is TGTGCCAGCAGTCCAGGGTTCGGTTCACCCCTCCACTTT. The rearrangement joins TRBV6-5 to TRBJ1-6, with a weak D call TRBD1 (5 bases). CDR1 and CDR2 from the germline V gene are MNHEY and SVGAGI. The CDR3 runs 13 residues. Trimming removed 5 bases from V and 9 bases from J, with 11 bases in between.

CDR3 sequence: CASIRESNQPQHF. CDR3 DNA: TGTGCCAGCATTAGAGAAAGCAATCAGCCCCAGCATTTT. The chain carries TRBV6-5 and TRBJ1-5; D ambiguous. CDR1 and CDR2 from the germline V gene are MNHEY and SVGAGI. Trimming removed 7 bases from V and 1 base from J, with 8 bases in between. The CDR3 extends over 13 amino acids.

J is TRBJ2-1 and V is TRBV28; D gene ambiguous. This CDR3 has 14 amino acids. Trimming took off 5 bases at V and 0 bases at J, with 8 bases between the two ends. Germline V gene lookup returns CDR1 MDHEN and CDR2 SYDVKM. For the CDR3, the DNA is TGTGCCAGCAGTCTCCTACGCTCCTACAATGAGCAGTTCTTC. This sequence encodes CASSLLRSYNEQFF.

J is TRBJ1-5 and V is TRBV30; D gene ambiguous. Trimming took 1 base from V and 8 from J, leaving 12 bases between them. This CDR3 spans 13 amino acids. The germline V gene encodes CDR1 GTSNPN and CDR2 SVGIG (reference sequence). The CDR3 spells CAWSGQGREPQHF. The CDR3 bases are TGTGCCTGGAGTGGCCAAGGTCGGGAGCCCCAGCATTTT.